This T cell receptor (beta chain) was sequenced during a study of T cells in Graves' hyperthyroidism and ophthalmopathy. J was trimmed by 8 bases and V by 4 bases; bases with no gene match: 4. There are 13 residues in the CDR3. Germline assignment: CDR1 SEHNR and CDR2 FQNEAQ (reference sequence). Newly diagnosed hyperthyroidism, duration under 2 months, in patients aged 18 to 65. This clonotype showed up many times. It was RNA transcripts that yielded the amplified TCR beta CDR3 regions. RT-PCR in the first round (using the HTBI primer set) targeted the TCR CDR3. TCRdb ran MiXCR on the multiplex PCR reads and lists one entry per CDR3 protein. The sample lists 750,000 to 900,000 distinct CDR3 sequences; about 38% were seen once.

Sequencing was performed on blood. The chain uses TRBV7-9 and TRBJ2-2, with 7 bases matching TRBD1. The sequence derives from a man aged 18 to 29 with Graves' hyperthyroidism. This chain's CDR3 is CASSSTGVGELFF. The CDR3 bases are TGTGCCAGCAGCTCCACAGGGGTTGGGGAGCTGTTTTTT.